This entry lists 10 T cell receptor beta chains sequenced from one sample in a study of shared clonotypes between healthy human individuals. Only CD45RO-negative cells positively selected for CCR7 counted as naive CD8 cells, so terminally differentiated effector memory CD45RA+ cells were excluded. Some clones are missing from TCRdb's copy, which holds only in-frame ones; the method was immunoSEQ multiplex PCR. The table lists approximately 600,000 clones, around 95% of them singletons. Sequencing input: naive CD8+ T cells sorted from blood. The receptors were sampled from a young woman in good health.

The rearrangement links TRBV27 to TRBJ1-2, with 9 bases aligning to TRBD1. CDR3 size: 13 residues. Germline V CDR1 and CDR2: MNHEY, SMNVEV (reference sequence). With V trimmed by 5 bases and J by 4 bases, 2 bases remained unmatched. CDR3 bases: TGTGCCAGCAGTGGACAGGGGATCTATGGCTACACCTTC. It encodes CASSGQGIYGYTF.

The rearrangement links TRBV11-2 to TRBJ2-5; perhaps TRBD2 as D (6 bases). The J call may be mistaken, given a closer DNA end match to TRBJ2-7. The CDR3 covers 18 residues. Germline values: CDR1 SGHAT, CDR2 FQNNGV. This chain's CDR3 is CASSLVGLRRGAPYEQYF. The CDR3 DNA reads TGTGCCAGCAGCTTAGTTGGCCTGCGGCGGGGCGCCCCCTACGAGCAGTACTTC.

Notes on this clone: The identical CDR3 is also encoded by other nucleotide sequences in the sample. The chain is built from TRBV7-9 and TRBJ1-1; D perhaps matches TRBD1 (5 bases). V was clipped by 5 bases and J by 4 bases, with 11 bases between them. The CDR3 totals 13 residues. The germline V gene has CDR1 SEHNR and CDR2 FQNEAQ (reference sequence). This CDR3 reads CASSPGGGTEAFF. CDR3 DNA: TGTGCCAGCAGCCCGGGCGGGGGCACTGAAGCTTTCTTT.

The chain has TRBV23-1 and TRBJ2-1, with 9 bases aligning to TRBD2. TRBV23-1 is labeled an ORF, and its function is uncertain. Trimming at V came to 4 bases and at J to 2 bases, leaving 18 bases not matched to a gene. CDR3 size: 20 residues. The CDR3 sequence is CASSPSELAGKSSPYNEQFF. The CDR3 bases are TGCGCCAGCAGTCCCTCGGAACTAGCGGGTAAATCCTCGCCCTACAATGAGCAGTTCTTC.

The rearrangement links TRBV29-1 to TRBJ2-5, with 13 positions matching TRBD2. The end of the DNA fits TRBJ2-7 better, so the J call may be wrong. Germline CDR1 SQVTM, CDR2 ANQGSEA. This CDR3 comprises 15 residues. The CDR3 protein is CSVEETSGRIDEQYF. The CDR3, as DNA: TGCAGCGTTGAAGAGACTAGCGGGAGGATTGACGAGCAGTACTTC.

This chain connects TRBV2 to TRBJ2-7; 10 bases match TRBD1. The CDR3 is 16 amino acids. Unmatched junction bases numbered 13, after V lost 7 bases and J lost 4 bases. Germline V gene data show CDR1 as SNHLY and CDR2 as FYNNEI. CDR3 amino acids: CASILFSDRGEYEQYF. DNA of the CDR3: TGTGCCAGCATCCTATTCTCGGACAGGGGGGAATACGAGCAGTACTTC.

This chain connects TRBV2 to TRBJ1-6; 9 nucleotides line up with TRBD1. CDR3 size: 16 residues. V lost 6 bases to trimming and J lost 5 bases; unmatched junction nucleotides: 8. CDR1 is SNHLY and CDR2 is FYNNEI in the germline V gene. The CDR3 DNA reads as TGTGCCAGCAGAGGCGGGACAGGGTTACATAATTCACCCCTCCACTTT. Its translation is CASRGGTGLHNSPLHF.

The gene calls are TRBV7-9 and TRBJ2-5, with 9 bases that match TRBD1. V lost 5 bases, J lost 5 bases, and 9 bases stayed unmatched. The V gene's germline CDR1 is SEHNR and CDR2 FQNEAQ (reference sequence). The CDR3 runs to 15 residues. CDR3: CASSATGTGRETQYF. DNA for the CDR3: TGTGCCAGCAGCGCAACCGGGACAGGGAGGGAGACCCAGTACTTC.

This chain connects TRBV2 to TRBJ2-3; D not resolved. In germline, CDR1 is SNHLY, CDR2 FYNNEI. V lost 1 base to trimming and J lost 0 bases, with 11 bases between them. This CDR3 comprises 16 residues. CDR3 in DNA: TGTGCCAGCAGTGAAGGGAGAGGTACTAGCACAGATACGCAGTATTTT. Its protein is CASSEGRGTSTDTQYF.

The chain recombines TRBV2 with TRBJ1-3; the D is unclear. This CDR3 is built from 16 residues. Germline assignment: CDR1 SNHLY and CDR2 FYNNEI. V lost 2 bases and J 0 bases, leaving 11 bases between the germline ends. In DNA, the CDR3 is TGTGCCAGCAGTGAAACTGACGCAAGCTCTGGAAACACCATATATTTT. This codes for CASSETDASSGNTIYF.